Following are 28 T cell receptor beta chains from one sample sequenced in a study of T cells in Graves' hyperthyroidism and ophthalmopathy. From RNA transcripts, TCR beta CDR3 regions were amplified. The HTBI primer set drove a first-round RT-PCR of the TCR CDR3. TCRdb re-analysed the multiplex PCR reads in MiXCR, keeping a single row per CDR3 protein. Here the sample spans 250,000 to 300,000 distinct CDR3 sequences, approximately 15% being singletons. Sequenced material: blood. Receptors were obtained from a woman in her fifties or sixties with Graves' ophthalmopathy.

This clonotype was seen only a few times. The rearrangement uses TRBV5-1 and TRBJ2-1, with D possibly being TRBD2 (6 bases). V gave up 4 bases and J gave up 0 bases, with 14 bases separating them. CDR3 length: 16 residues. CDR1 and CDR2 from the germline V gene are SGHRS and YFSETQ. This CDR3 is CASSELRDLSYNEQFF. The CDR3 coding sequence is TGCGCCAGCAGCGAATTGCGGGATCTCTCCTACAATGAGCAGTTCTTC.

The rearrangement joins TRBV12-3 or TRBV12-4 to TRBJ1-5; TRBD1 might be the D (5 bases). The CDR3 runs 12 residues. V lost 8 bases, J lost 6 bases, and 11 bases lay in between. In DNA form, the CDR3 reads TGTGCCAGCGCCCTGGGGGGTCAGCCCCAGCATTTT. Protein: CASALGGQPQHF.

V gene TRBV10-3 combines with J gene TRBJ1-4, with TRBD1 matching over 9 bases. Per the germline V gene, CDR1 is ENHRY and CDR2 is SYGVKD. The junction had 3 bases not matched to a gene; V was cut back by 2 bases and J by 8 bases. The CDR3 covers 14 residues. The CDR3 reads CAISENRGREKLFF. The CDR3 coding sequence is TGTGCCATCAGTGAGAACAGGGGGCGAGAAAAACTGTTTTTT.

This clonotype appeared a few times. A read error may be the cause here, since a much bigger clone is one base away. This chain connects TRBV20-1 to TRBJ2-1, with 8 nucleotides matching TRBD2. Germline V gene sequence: CDR1 DFQATT, CDR2 SNEGSKA (reference sequence). V was pared by 6 bases and J by 6 bases, with 13 bases of the junction left unmatched. This CDR3 region has 15 residues. CDR3 loop: CSAPVRGLDFNEQFF. The CDR3 nucleotides read TGCAGTGCGCCGGTTCGGGGACTAGACTTCAATGAGCAGTTCTTC.

The chain employs TRBV14 and TRBJ2-7, with D possibly being TRBD1 (6 bases). Germline V gene data show CDR1 as SGHDN and CDR2 as FVKESK. The CDR3 is 13 amino acids. V lost 5 bases, J lost 4 bases, and 12 bases lay in between. The CDR3: CASSRRQDYEQYF. CDR3 DNA sequence: TGTGCCAGCAGCAGACGACAGGATTACGAGCAGTACTTC.

At least ten counts were recorded for this clonotype. The chain employs TRBV12-3 or TRBV12-4 and TRBJ1-5; no definite D call. Deletions cut 2 bases from V and 6 bases from J, with 8 bases between. CDR3 length equals 13 residues. The DNA for the CDR3 is TGTGCCAGCAGTTTAACAGTCAGTCAGCCCCAGCATTTT. It encodes CASSLTVSQPQHF.

This clonotype was seen ten or more times. This chain joins TRBV7-6 and TRBJ2-5; 7 nucleotides match TRBD2. The CDR3 is 18 amino acids. The germline CDR1 and CDR2 sequences are SGHVS and FNYEAQ. V dropped 5 bases and J dropped 5; count of bases not matched to a gene: 20. CDR3: CASSLVWREYRPGETQYF. In DNA form, the CDR3 reads TGTGCCAGCAGCCTAGTCTGGCGGGAGTACCGGCCCGGGGAGACCCAGTACTTC.

This clonotype was observed a handful of times. The CDR3 loop reads CASSQGRELTDTQYF. The CDR3 bases are TGCGCCAGCAGCCAAGGTCGGGAGCTCACAGATACGCAGTATTTT. The rearrangement links TRBV4-3 to TRBJ2-3, with TRBD2 as a possible D gene (6 bases). Per germline, CDR1 LGHNA and CDR2 YSLEER. CDR3 size: 15 residues. The germline V and J ends were trimmed by 1 base and 2 bases, with 10 bases remaining between them.

In this sample, this clonotype turned up many times. The chain uses TRBV5-1 and TRBJ2-1, with TRBD1 matching over 9 bases. Per germline, CDR1 SGHRS and CDR2 YFSETQ. The trim removed 4 bases at V and 6 bases at J, leaving 11 bases unmatched. CDR3 size: 16 residues. CDR3 sequence reads: CASSVTGGASGNEQFF. CDR3 sequence (DNA): TGCGCCAGCAGCGTTACAGGGGGCGCCTCGGGCAATGAGCAGTTCTTC. The variable domain in full, with the rest retrieved from reference TRBV5-1 and TRBJ2-1, is KAGVTQTPRYLIKTRGQQVTLSCSPISGHRSVSWYQQTPGQGLQFLFEYFSETQRNKGNFPGRFSGRQFSNSRSEMNVSTLELGDSALYLCASSVTGGASGNEQFFGPGTRLTVL.

This clonotype was seen at least ten times. The V and J genes are TRBV9 and TRBJ2-7; 9 bases match TRBD2. J was trimmed by 0 bases and V by 4 bases; bases with no gene match: 8. CDR3 length: 16 residues. The V gene's germline CDR1 is SGDLS and CDR2 YYNGEE. As DNA, the CDR3 is TGTGCCAGCAGCCCCCGTATAGCGGGGGACTCCTACGAGCAGTACTTC. Protein sequence: CASSPRIAGDSYEQYF.

This clonotype was detected many times. The rearrangement links TRBV6-2 or TRBV6-3 to TRBJ1-5; D may be TRBD1 (6 bases). Germline V CDR1 and CDR2: MNHEY, SVGEGT. This CDR3 has 15 amino acids. V lost 6 bases, J lost 3 bases, and 15 bases lay in between. CDR3 nucleotide sequence: TGTGCCAGCAGCTCTCAGGGGATCGACAATCAGCCCCAGCATTTT. It yields the protein CASSSQGIDNQPQHF.

This clonotype came up many times. This chain joins TRBV20-1 and TRBJ2-7, with no clear D. Germline CDR1 and CDR2: DFQATT and SNEGSKA (reference sequence). Trimming pared 7 bases from V and 7 bases from J, leaving 17 bases between. The length of the CDR3 is 12 residues. In nucleotides, the CDR3 is TGCAGTGGCAAGGTATCCGCCTGGGAGCAGTACTTC. It is translated as CSGKVSAWEQYF.

The chain combines TRBV3-1 with TRBJ1-4; 10 bases are shared with TRBD1. The germline gives CDR1 LGHDT, CDR2 YNNKEL (reference sequence). The V and J ends lost 2 bases and 9 bases, in that order; junction bases with no gene match: 6. The CDR3 runs 15 residues. The CDR3 loop is CASSQKGQGMKKLFF. In nucleotides, the CDR3 is TGTGCCAGCAGCCAAAAGGGACAGGGGATGAAAAAACTGTTTTTT.

This clonotype was observed a handful of times. The genes are TRBV12-5 and TRBJ2-6; D uncertain. The V end lost 10 bases, the J end lost 0 bases, and 7 bases lay between the germline ends. This CDR3 has 13 residues. Germline CDR1 LGHNT, CDR2 FRNRAP. The CDR3 DNA reads as TGTGCTACTCTGCGCTCTGGGGCCAACGTCCTGACTTTC. Amino acids: CATLRSGANVLTF.

In its sample, this clonotype was seen once. V usage is TRBV29-1 and J usage is TRBJ1-1, with D possibly TRBD1 on 5 matching bases. The CDR3 extends over 14 amino acids. V gave up 6 bases and J gave up 1 base, with 15 bases separating them. Germline V lookup: CDR1 SQVTM, CDR2 ANQGSEA. CDR3 in DNA: TGCAGCGTCGTACGACAGACCTCGAACACTGAAGCTTTCTTT. Encoded protein: CSVVRQTSNTEAFF.

The chain is built from TRBV10-3 and TRBJ2-7; perhaps TRBD2 as D (6 bases). V was cut by 3 bases and J by 3 bases, with 18 bases left in between. Looked up from germline, CDR1 is ENHRY and CDR2 is SYGVKD. The CDR3 runs 16 residues. The CDR3 protein is CAISDQGYGGYYEQYF. In DNA form, the CDR3 reads TGTGCCATCAGTGATCAGGGTTACGGGGGTTACTACGAGCAGTACTTC.

In its sample, this clonotype was seen many times. This chain uses TRBV12-3 or TRBV12-4 with TRBJ2-5, with D tentatively TRBD2 (5 bases). The CDR3 is 12 residues long. V was clipped by 6 bases and J by 5 bases, with 10 bases between them. The chain's CDR3 is CASRTPGETQYF. The CDR3 DNA is TGTGCCAGCAGGACCCCGGGGGAGACCCAGTACTTC.

Remarks on this clonotype: A read error may be the cause here, since a much bigger clone is one base away. The chain carries TRBV18 and TRBJ1-2, with 7 bases matching TRBD1. Trimming at V came to 5 bases and at J to 3 bases, leaving 9 bases not matched to a gene. This CDR3 region has 15 residues. Germline V gene lookup returns CDR1 KGHSH and CDR2 LQKENI. The CDR3 coding sequence is TGTGCCAGCTCAACCAGACAGGGTCTAGACTATGGCTACACCTTC. Translated: CASSTRQGLDYGYTF.

This clonotype was counted ten times or more. Its ends do not fully match the called genes, so a read error is possible. The CDR3 loop is CASSLWGNTEAFF. CDR3 bases: TGTGCCAGCAGCTTATGGGGTAACACTGAAGCTTTCTTT. V is TRBV27 and J is TRBJ1-1; D gene unclear. CDR3 length equals 13 residues. The germline gives CDR1 MNHEY, CDR2 SMNVEV (reference sequence).

In this sample, this clonotype turned up many times. The chain uses TRBV6-1 and TRBJ2-1, with 7 bases matching TRBD2. In germline, CDR1 is MNHNS, CDR2 SASEGT. The CDR3 sequence is 16 residues long. Trimming took 6 bases from V and 7 from J; bases not matched to a gene: 15. The CDR3 loop reads CASRPLGGGLLNEQFF. The DNA for the CDR3 is TGTGCCAGCAGGCCCTTGGGGGGAGGGCTCCTTAATGAGCAGTTCTTC.

The chain couples TRBV10-3 to TRBJ2-5; 9 bases are shared with TRBD1. Germline loops: CDR1 ENHRY, CDR2 SYGVKD. Losses at the gene ends were 4 bases for V and 5 bases for J; bases not matched to a gene: 14. The CDR3 runs 17 residues. CDR3 nucleotides: TGTGCCATCAGTGCCAGTCAGACCGGGACAGGGAGGGAGACCCAGTACTTC. This encodes CAISASQTGTGRETQYF.

This clonotype was detected many times. This sequence joins TRBV3-1 and TRBJ1-1; D gene unclear. V shed 4 bases and J shed 0 bases, with 12 bases lying between them. The CDR3 covers 15 residues. The V gene's germline CDR1 is LGHDT and CDR2 YNNKEL (reference sequence). The CDR3 nucleotides read TGTGCCAGCAGCCCAGGATACAATATGAACACTGAAGCTTTCTTT. Translating gives CASSPGYNMNTEAFF.

This clonotype showed up many times. The rearrangement links TRBV5-1 to TRBJ2-7, with 8 bases lining up with TRBD1. The CDR3 totals 14 residues. The V and J ends lost 1 base and 5 bases, in that order; junction bases with no gene match: 5. Germline V gives CDR1 SGHRS, CDR2 YFSETQ. CDR3 sequence (DNA): TGCGCCAGCAGCTTGTGGGACAGGCTGGACGAGCAGTACTTC. It encodes CASSLWDRLDEQYF.

This clonotype was seen many times. The chain couples TRBV7-9 to TRBJ1-6; weak D call: TRBD1 (5 bases). V was cut by 1 base and J by 11 bases, with 9 bases left in between. The CDR3 has 13 amino acids. CDR1 is SEHNR, CDR2 FQNEAQ, per germline (reference sequence). The CDR3 region is CASSLDGGAPLHF. Written as DNA, the CDR3 is TGTGCCAGCAGCTTAGACGGGGGAGCACCCCTCCACTTT. Based on the CDR3 plus reference TRBV7-9 and TRBJ1-6, the full variable domain is DTGVSQNPRHKITKRGQNVTFRCDPISEHNRLYWYRQTLGQGPEFLTYFQNEAQLEKSRLLSDRFSAERPKGSFSTLEIQRTEQGDSAMYLCASSLDGGAPLHFGNGTRLTVT.

This sequence joins TRBV24-1 and TRBJ1-5; D call uncertain. Germline CDR1 is KGHDR and CDR2 is SFDVKD. This CDR3 is 16 amino acids long. V was cut by 3 bases and J by 1 base, with 12 bases left in between. Written as DNA, the CDR3 is TGTGCCACCAGTGATGGTTCACAAGGAAGCAATCAGCCCCAGCATTTT. As protein: CATSDGSQGSNQPQHF.

This clonotype was detected many times. This chain connects TRBV6-2 or TRBV6-3 to TRBJ1-2; TRBD1 matches at 10 bases. Germline CDR1 is MNHEY and CDR2 is SVGEGT. Trimming removed 6 bases from V and 0 bases from J; junction bases left unmatched: 7. CDR3 length equals 16 residues. The DNA of the CDR3 is TGTGCCAGCAGCTCCGGGGGGACAGGGGCTAACTATGGCTACACCTTC. It codes for CASSSGGTGANYGYTF.

This sequence joins TRBV11-2 and TRBJ2-7; TRBD1 matches at 11 bases. The length of the CDR3 is 18 residues. Losses at the gene ends were 1 base for V and 4 bases for J; bases not matched to a gene: 12. Germline assignment: CDR1 SGHAT and CDR2 FQNNGV. The CDR3, as DNA: TGTGCCAGCAGCTTAGTAAGATCCCCGGGACAGGGGGTATACGAGCAGTACTTC. It yields the protein CASSLVRSPGQGVYEQYF.

The chain carries TRBV30 and TRBJ2-3, with unresolved D. V was clipped by 5 bases and J by 6 bases, with 12 bases between them. Per germline, CDR1 GTSNPN and CDR2 SVGIG (reference sequence). There are 12 residues in the CDR3. CDR3 in DNA: TGTGCCTGGGGGTCTGTCCCCGATACGCAGTATTTT. Amino acids: CAWGSVPDTQYF.